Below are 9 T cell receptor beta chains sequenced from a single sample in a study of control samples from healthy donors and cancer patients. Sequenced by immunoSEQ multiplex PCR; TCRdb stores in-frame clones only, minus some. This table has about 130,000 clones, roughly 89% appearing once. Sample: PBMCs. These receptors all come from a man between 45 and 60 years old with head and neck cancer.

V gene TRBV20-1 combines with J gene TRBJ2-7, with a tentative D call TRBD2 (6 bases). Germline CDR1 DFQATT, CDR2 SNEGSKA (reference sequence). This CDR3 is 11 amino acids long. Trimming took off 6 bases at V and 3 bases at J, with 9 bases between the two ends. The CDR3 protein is CSARLDYEQYF. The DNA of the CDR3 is TGCAGTGCACGACTAGACTACGAGCAGTACTTC.

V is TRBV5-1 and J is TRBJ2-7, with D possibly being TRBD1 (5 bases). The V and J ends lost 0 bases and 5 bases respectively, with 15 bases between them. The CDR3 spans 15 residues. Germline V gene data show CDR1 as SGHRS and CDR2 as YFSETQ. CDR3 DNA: TGCGCCAGCAGCTTGGTTTTGGCAGAGACAGACGAGCAGTACTTC. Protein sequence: CASSLVLAETDEQYF.

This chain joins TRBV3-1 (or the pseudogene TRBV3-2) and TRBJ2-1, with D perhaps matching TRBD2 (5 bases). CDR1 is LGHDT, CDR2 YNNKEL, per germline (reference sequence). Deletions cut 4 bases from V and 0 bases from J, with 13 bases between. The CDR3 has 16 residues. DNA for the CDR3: TGTGCCAGCAGCCGATTTAGCGTGAGCTCCTACAATGAGCAGTTCTTC. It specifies CASSRFSVSSYNEQFF.

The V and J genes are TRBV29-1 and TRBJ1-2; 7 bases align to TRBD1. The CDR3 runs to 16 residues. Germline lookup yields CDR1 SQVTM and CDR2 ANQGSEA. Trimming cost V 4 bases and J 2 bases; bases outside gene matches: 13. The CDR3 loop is CSVGPSLEDRNYGYTF. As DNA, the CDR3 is TGCAGCGTTGGCCCCTCCCTCGAGGACAGGAACTATGGCTACACCTTC.

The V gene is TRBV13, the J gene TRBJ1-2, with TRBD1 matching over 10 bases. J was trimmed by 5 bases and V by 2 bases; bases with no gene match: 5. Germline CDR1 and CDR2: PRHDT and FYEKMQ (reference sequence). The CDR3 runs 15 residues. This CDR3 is CASSLTRTGGYGYTF. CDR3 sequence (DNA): TGTGCCAGCAGCTTAACGAGGACAGGGGGGTATGGCTACACCTTC.

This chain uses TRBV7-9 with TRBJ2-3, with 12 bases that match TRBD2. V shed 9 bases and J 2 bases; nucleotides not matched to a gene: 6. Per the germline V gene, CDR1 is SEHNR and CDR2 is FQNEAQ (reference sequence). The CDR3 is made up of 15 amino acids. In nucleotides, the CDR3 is TGTGCCAGTATTCCTAGCGGGGGGGTCACAGATACGCAGTATTTT. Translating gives CASIPSGGVTDTQYF.

The CDR3 here is CASSFARLRGHYGYTF. The DNA of the CDR3 is TGTGCCAGCAGCTTTGCCAGGCTGAGGGGCCATTATGGCTACACCTTC. This chain connects TRBV7-9 to TRBJ1-2; weak D call: TRBD1 (5 bases). Trimming stripped 3 bases from V and 5 bases from J, with 19 bases between. Germline CDR1 SEHNR, CDR2 FQNEAQ (reference sequence). The CDR3 spans 16 residues. The variable domain in full, completed from reference TRBV7-9 and TRBJ1-2, reads DTGVSQNPRHKITKRGQNVTFRCDPISEHNRLYWYRQTLGQGPEFLTYFQNEAQLEKSRLLSDRFSAERPKGSFSTLEIQRTEQGDSAMYLCASSFARLRGHYGYTFGSGTRLTVV.

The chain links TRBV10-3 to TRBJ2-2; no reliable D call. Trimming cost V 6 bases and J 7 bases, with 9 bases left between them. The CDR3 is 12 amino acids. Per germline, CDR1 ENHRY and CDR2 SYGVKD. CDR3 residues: CAISPLDGELFF. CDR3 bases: TGTGCCATCAGCCCCCTGGACGGGGAGCTGTTTTTT.

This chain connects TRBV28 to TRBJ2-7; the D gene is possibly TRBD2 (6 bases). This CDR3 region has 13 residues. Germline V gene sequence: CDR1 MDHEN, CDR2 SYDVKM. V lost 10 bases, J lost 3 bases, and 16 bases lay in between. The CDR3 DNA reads TGTGCCACCGGTGGGGAGGCCCGCTACGAGCAGTACTTC. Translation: CATGGEARYEQYF.